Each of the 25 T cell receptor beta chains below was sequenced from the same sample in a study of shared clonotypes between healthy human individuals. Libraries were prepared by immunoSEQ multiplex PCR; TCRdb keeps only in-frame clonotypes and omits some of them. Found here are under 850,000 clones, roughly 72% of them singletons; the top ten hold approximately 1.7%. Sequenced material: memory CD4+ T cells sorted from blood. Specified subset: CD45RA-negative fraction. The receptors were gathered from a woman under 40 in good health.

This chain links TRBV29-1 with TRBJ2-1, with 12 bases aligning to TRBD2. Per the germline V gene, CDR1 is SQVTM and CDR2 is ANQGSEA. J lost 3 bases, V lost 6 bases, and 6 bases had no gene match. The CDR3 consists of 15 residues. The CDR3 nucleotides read TGCAGCGTGTCTAGCGGGAGGGCCGTCTACAATGAGCAGTTCTTC. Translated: CSVSSGRAVYNEQFF.

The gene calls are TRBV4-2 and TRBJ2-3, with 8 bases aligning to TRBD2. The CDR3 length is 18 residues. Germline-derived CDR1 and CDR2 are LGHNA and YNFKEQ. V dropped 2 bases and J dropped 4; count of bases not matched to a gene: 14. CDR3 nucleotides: TGTGCCAGCAGCCAATCTCCGGGACTAGGGGGGTCTGCAGATACGCAGTATTTT. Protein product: CASSQSPGLGGSADTQYF.

The CDR3 loop is CASSLARGTGLTYEQYF. In nucleotides, the CDR3 is TGTGCCAGCAGCTTAGCGCGTGGGACAGGCCTTACCTACGAGCAGTACTTC. The chain recombines TRBV7-8 with TRBJ2-7; 8 bases fit TRBD1. The CDR3 extends over 17 amino acids. Germline lookup yields CDR1 SGHVS and CDR2 FQNEAQ. V lost 0 bases and J lost 2; bases outside the gene matches: 9.

This CDR3 is CASDSSGNTIYF. The DNA for the CDR3 is TGTGCCAGCGACAGCTCTGGAAACACCATATATTTT. V and J are TRBV6-1 and TRBJ1-3; the D gene is possibly TRBD1 (5 bases). Germline V CDR1 and CDR2: MNHNS, SASEGT. V was trimmed by 8 bases and J by 0 bases, leaving 5 bases between them. The CDR3 totals 12 residues.

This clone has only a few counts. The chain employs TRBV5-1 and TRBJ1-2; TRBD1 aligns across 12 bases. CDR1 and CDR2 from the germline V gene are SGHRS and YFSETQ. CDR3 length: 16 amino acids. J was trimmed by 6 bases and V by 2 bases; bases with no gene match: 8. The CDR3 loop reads CASSLLPGTGGDGYTF. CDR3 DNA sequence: TGCGCCAGCAGCTTACTCCCCGGGACAGGGGGCGATGGCTACACCTTC. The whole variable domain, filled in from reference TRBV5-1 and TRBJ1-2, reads KAGVTQTPRYLIKTRGQQVTLSCSPISGHRSVSWYQQTPGQGLQFLFEYFSETQRNKGNFPGRFSGRQFSNSRSEMNVSTLELGDSALYLCASSLLPGTGGDGYTFGSGTRLTVV.

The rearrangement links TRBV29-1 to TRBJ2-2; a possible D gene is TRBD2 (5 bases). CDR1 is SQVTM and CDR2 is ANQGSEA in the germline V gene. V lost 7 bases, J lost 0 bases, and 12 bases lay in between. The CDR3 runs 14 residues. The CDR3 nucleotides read TGCAGCGCCTGGACGGAGGCGAACACCGGGGAGCTGTTTTTT. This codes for CSAWTEANTGELFF.

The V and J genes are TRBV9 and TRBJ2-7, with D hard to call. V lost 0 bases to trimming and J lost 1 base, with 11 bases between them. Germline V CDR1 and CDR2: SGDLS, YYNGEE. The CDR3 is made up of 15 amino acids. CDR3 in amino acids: CASSVGGRLSYEQYF. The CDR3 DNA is TGTGCCAGCAGCGTAGGAGGCCGCCTTTCCTACGAGCAGTACTTC. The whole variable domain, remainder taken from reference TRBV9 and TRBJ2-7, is DSGVTQTPKHLITATGQRVTLRCSPRSGDLSVYWYQQSLDQGLQFLIQYYNGEERAKGNILERFSAQQFPDLHSELNLSSLELGDSALYFCASSVGGRLSYEQYFGPGTRLTVT.

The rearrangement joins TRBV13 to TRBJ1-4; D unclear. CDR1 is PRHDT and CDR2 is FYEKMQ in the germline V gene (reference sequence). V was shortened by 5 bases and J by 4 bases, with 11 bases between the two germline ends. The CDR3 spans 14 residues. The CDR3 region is CASSRESVNEKLFF. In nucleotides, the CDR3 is TGTGCCAGCAGCCGGGAGTCCGTTAATGAAAAACTGTTTTTT.

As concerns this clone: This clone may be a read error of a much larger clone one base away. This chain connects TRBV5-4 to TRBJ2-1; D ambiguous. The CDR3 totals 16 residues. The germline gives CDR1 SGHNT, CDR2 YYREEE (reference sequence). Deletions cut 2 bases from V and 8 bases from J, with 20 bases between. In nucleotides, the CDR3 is TGTGCCAGCAGCTTAGTTGCTTTGGCAGGCGGCCATGAGCAGTTCTTC. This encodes CASSLVALAGGHEQFF.

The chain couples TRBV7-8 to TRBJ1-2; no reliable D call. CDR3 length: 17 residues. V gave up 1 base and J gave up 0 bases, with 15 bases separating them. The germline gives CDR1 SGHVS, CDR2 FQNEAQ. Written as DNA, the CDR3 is TGTGCCAGCAGCTTAGTAGTAGAGTCTGTCTCTAACTATGGCTACACCTTC. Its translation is CASSLVVESVSNYGYTF. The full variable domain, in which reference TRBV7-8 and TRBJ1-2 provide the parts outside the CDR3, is GAGVSQSPRYKVAKRGQDVALRCDPISGHVSLFWYQQALGQGPEFLTYFQNEAQLDKSGLPSDRFFAERPEGSVSTLKIQRTQQEDSAVYLCASSLVVESVSNYGYTFGSGTRLTVV.

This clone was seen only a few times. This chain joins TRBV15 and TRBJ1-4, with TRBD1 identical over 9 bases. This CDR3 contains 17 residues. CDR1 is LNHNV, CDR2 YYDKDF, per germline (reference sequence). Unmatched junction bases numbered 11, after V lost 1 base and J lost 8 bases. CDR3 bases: TGTGCCACCAGCAGAGTGGGACAGGGAAGGGTGGAGGAAAAACTGTTTTTT. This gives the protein CATSRVGQGRVEEKLFF.

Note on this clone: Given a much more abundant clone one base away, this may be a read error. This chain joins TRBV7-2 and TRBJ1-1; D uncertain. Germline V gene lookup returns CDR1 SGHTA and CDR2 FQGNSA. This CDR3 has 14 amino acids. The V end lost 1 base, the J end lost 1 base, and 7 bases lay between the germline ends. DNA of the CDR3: TGTGCCAGCAGCTTAGTGTGGCAGAACACTGAAGCTTTCTTT. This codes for CASSLVWQNTEAFF.

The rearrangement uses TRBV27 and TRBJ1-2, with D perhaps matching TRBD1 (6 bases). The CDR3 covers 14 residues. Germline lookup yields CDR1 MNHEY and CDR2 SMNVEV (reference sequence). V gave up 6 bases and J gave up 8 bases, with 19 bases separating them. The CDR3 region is CASSSGQYRGGYTF. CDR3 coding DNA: TGTGCCAGCAGCTCCGGACAGTACCGCGGGGGCTACACCTTC.

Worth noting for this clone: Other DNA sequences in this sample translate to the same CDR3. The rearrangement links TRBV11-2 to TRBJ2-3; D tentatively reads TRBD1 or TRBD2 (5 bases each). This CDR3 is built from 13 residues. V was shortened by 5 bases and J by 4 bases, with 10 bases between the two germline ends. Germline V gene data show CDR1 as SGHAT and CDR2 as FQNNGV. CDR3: CASSLGTADTQYF. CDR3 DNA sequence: TGTGCCAGCAGCCTCGGGACCGCAGATACGCAGTATTTT.

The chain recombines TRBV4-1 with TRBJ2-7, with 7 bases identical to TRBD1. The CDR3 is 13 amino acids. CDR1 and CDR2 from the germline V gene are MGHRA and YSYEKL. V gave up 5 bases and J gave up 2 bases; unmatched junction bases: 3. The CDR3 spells CASSWDSAYEQYF. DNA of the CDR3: TGCGCCAGCAGCTGGGACAGCGCCTACGAGCAGTACTTC.

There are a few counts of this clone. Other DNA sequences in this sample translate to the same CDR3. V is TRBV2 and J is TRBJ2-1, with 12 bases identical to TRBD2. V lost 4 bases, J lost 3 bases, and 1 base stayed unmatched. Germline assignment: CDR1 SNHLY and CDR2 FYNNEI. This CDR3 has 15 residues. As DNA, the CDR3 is TGTGCCAGCAGTGTACTAGCGGGAGGCTACAATGAGCAGTTCTTC. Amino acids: CASSVLAGGYNEQFF.

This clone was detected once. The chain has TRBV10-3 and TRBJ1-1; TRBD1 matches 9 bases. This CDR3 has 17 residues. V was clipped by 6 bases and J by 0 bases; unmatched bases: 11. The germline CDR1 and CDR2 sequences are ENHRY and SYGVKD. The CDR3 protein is CAISETGTGRMNTEAFF. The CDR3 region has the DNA TGTGCCATCAGCGAAACGGGGACAGGGAGAATGAACACTGAAGCTTTCTTT.

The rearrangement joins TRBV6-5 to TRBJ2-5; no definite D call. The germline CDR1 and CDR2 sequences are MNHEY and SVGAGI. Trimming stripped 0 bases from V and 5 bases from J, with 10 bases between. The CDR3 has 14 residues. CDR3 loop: CASSYSTAHETQYF. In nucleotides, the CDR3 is TGTGCCAGCAGTTACTCCACTGCTCACGAGACCCAGTACTTC.

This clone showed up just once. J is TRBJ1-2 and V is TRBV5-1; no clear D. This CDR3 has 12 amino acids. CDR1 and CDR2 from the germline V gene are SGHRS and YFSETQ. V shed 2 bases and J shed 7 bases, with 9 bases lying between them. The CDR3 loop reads CASSFQLSGYTF. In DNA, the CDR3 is TGCGCCAGCAGCTTCCAGTTGAGTGGCTACACCTTC.

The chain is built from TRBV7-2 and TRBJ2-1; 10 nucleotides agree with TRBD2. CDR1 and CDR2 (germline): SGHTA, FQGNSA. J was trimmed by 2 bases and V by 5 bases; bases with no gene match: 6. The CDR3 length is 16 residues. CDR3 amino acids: CASSRSGRATYNEQFF. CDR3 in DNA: TGTGCCAGCAGCCGGAGCGGGAGGGCCACCTACAATGAGCAGTTCTTC.

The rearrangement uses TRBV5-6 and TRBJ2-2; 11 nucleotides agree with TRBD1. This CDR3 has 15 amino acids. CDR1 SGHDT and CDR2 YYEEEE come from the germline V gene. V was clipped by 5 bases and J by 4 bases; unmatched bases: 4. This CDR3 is CASRRGQGVTGELFF. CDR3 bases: TGTGCCAGCAGACGGGGACAGGGGGTCACCGGGGAGCTGTTTTTT.

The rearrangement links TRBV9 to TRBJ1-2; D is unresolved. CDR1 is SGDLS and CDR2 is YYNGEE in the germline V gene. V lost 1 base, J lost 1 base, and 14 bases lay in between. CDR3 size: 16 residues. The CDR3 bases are TGTGCCAGCAGCGTATTTGGTAGAGGAGATAACTATGGCTACACCTTC. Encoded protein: CASSVFGRGDNYGYTF.

The DNA for the CDR3 is TGTGCCAGCACCGAGGCGAACCAACCTGACAATGAGCAGTTCTTC. Residues: CASTEANQPDNEQFF. This chain connects TRBV2 to TRBJ2-1; no firm D call. The CDR3 has 15 amino acids. V was pared by 7 bases and J by 5 bases, with 18 bases between. Per germline, CDR1 SNHLY and CDR2 FYNNEI.

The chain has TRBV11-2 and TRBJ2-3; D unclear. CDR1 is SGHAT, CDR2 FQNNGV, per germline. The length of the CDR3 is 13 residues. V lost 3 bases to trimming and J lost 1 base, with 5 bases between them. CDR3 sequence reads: CASSFGGTDTQYF. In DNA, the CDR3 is TGTGCCAGCAGCTTTGGGGGCACAGATACGCAGTATTTT.

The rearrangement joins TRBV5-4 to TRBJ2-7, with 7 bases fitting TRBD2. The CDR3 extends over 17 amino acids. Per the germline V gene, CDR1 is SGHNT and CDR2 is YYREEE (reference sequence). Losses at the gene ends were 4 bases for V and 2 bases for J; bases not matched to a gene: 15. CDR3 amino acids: CASSPGGGGRSTYEQYF. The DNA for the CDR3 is TGTGCCAGCAGCCCCGGGGGTGGCGGGAGATCGACCTACGAGCAGTACTTC.